This paragraph reports one TCR beta chain. This clone came up a few times. There is no known antigen for this receptor. No qualities accompany the bases; no much larger clone lies one base away. In the germline V gene, CDR1 corresponds to SGHRS and CDR2 to YFSETQ. Including cysteine and phenylalanine, the CDR3 has 15 amino acids. Just CDR3 DNA is preserved here, 45 bases in frame from base 1. Cut back by 0 bases and 1 base, the V and J ends lie 10 bases apart. All of the isolated RNA was reverse transcribed with the High Capacity cDNA Reverse Transcription Kit, so expressed TCRB transcripts were sequenced. Naive, central memory and regulatory T cell samples underwent deep immunoSEQ sequencing, averaging roughly 3.3 million total reads per sample. Sorted cells were lysed in RLT buffer, and RNA was extracted using DNase-treated RNeasy Micro or Mini kits according to cell number. Each cell subset was processed on its own to prevent cross-contamination, while patient and healthy donor samples were processed together. The immunoSEQ multiplex PCR was used to amplify TCRB sequences from cDNA, generating 87-bp fragments that spanned the CDR3 region. The amplicons were sequenced using the Illumina HiSeq platform. In the source study's methods: Synthetic template baselines were used to correct PCR bias computationally, reads within Hamming distance 2 were collapsed, and singletons that could not be merged were discarded. Reads were aligned against IMGT to assign V, D and J genes, CDR3 length and insertions or deletions at six rearrangement sites. Within each subset, clonotype counts were normalized to sorted cell number, and only after that were true diversity and Gini coefficients computed with the tcR R package. The overlap coefficient, calculated on TCRB nucleotide sequences, was used to quantify repertoire sharing. TCRdb provides this immuneACCESS table in a form limited to in-frame rearrangements. Some clones are lacking; in checked studies, under half of them reflect an unresolved V gene, and why the rest are absent is not known. V and J calls and clone size are copied from that table; D and trimming were computed from the DNA. For this sample the table gives 100,000 to 150,000 clones, of which approximately 10% were detected only once. Jointly, the top ten make up 0.6% to 0.9% of the sample.

This specimen belongs to a study of beta chain features in type 1 diabetes (dated by TCRdb to 2017 to 2018). About the full investigation: Patients and healthy donors did not differ in mean age, gender distribution, total cell number or subset yield. A total of around 110,000,000 sorted cells were examined across all samples, and a strong correlation was observed between cell number per subset and RNA yield. In the study, recently diagnosed type 1 diabetes patients and matched healthy donors were compared on the TCRB repertoires of their sorted circulating CD4+ T cell subsets. Regulatory and stem cell-like memory subsets were isolated from only 8 patients and about eight healthy donors, whereas naive and central memory subsets came from all 30 or so donors. Paper-wide results and their limitations: Because cDNA rather than genomic DNA was sequenced, highly expressing activated cells could have been over-represented, although no difference in activation and CD3 levels was found between groups. Shorter templates might be favored by PCR, yet because patient and control samples were amplified and corrected together, any such skew would affect both groups equally. In all four CD4+ subsets, TCRB CDR3 length was moderately but significantly shorter in type 1 diabetes patients. Patients with type 1 diabetes made fewer insertions and deleted more nucleotides at VDJ recombination sites, implying thymic rearrangement abnormalities. Naive, central memory and regulatory TCRB repertoires appeared more similar among patients than among healthy donors. Because the HLA sub-analyses included only small numbers of individuals, any influence of HLA type on TCRB rearrangement was left unresolved.

Each donor gave one peripheral blood draw, about 100 mL on average, collected into heparinised tubes. A BD FACSAria II and a panel including CD45RO, CCR7, CD25, CD127, CD95 and CD27 were used to sort naive, central memory, regulatory and stem cell-like memory CD4+ T cells. A purity above 95% was achieved for all sorted populations. PBMCs were separated immediately by Lymphoprep density gradient centrifugation and were stained directly, without being cultured. Samples were stained and sorted in pairs, with one healthy donor and one patient per experiment, so that batch effects were minimized. The origin of this receptor is a man younger than 45 with type 1 diabetes. Here the chain combines TRBV5-1 and TRBJ2-5; a tentative D call is TRBD2 (5 bases match). The specimen sequenced was central memory CD4+ T cells from blood. The CDR3 region has the sequence CASSLAGSPQETQYF. The DNA reads TGCGCCAGCAGCTTGGCGGGATCTCCCCAAGAGACCCAGTACTTC. The CDR3 plus the reference TRBV5-1 and TRBJ2-5 genes for the other parts give the full variable domain: KAGVTQTPRYLIKTRGQQVTLSCSPISGHRSVSWYQQTPGQGLQFLFEYFSETQRNKGNFPGRFSGRQFSNSRSEMNVSTLELGDSALYLCASSLAGSPQETQYFGPGTRLLVL.